This T cell receptor beta chain appears in the sequencing data of a study of OX40 agonist ivuxolimab in advanced cancers. Study background: Ivuxolimab, which patients received intravenously every 2 weeks, was dosed at 0.01 to 10 mg/kg. Antecedent anti-PD-1, anti-PD-L1 or anti-CTLA-4 therapy was permissible, with roughly 36% having received some.

Notes on this clone: The antigen is undetermined.

General observations from the study: At 0.1 to 3.0 mg/kg and by week 6, clonal expansion occurred in CD4+ and CD8+ blood T cells. CD8+ T cells showed, on average, more clonal expansion than CD4+ cells.

The V gene lost 2 bases and the J gene lost 11 bases, with 13 bases spanning the gap. The CDR3 spans 13 residues. The V gene's germline CDR1 is WNHNN and CDR2 SYGVQD (reference sequence). Assay: immunoSEQ multiplex PCR; the TCRdb copy retains only in-frame clones and omits some. The sample holds roughly 100,000 clones, over 85% seen once. The sequence derives from an adult with an advanced solid tumor such as melanoma, head and neck, liver or kidney cancer. The chain joins TRBV10-1 to TRBJ2-4; tentative D call: TRBD1 (5 bases). This sample comprised CD4+ or CD8+ T cells sorted from blood, obtained in a trial of the OX40 agonist ivuxolimab. The chain's CDR3 is CASSEGSTAVQYF. The CDR3 DNA is TGCGCCAGCAGTGAGGGGTCGACAGCCGTTCAGTACTTC.